Listed below are T cell receptor beta chains from one sample, sequenced in a study of early T cells in non-severe SARS-CoV-2 infection. TCRdb re-called the 5' RACE reads through MiXCR, storing one row per CDR3 protein. The data show around 33,000 distinct CDR3 sequences, approximately 6% seen once. Sequencing was performed on whole blood. These receptors were collected from an adult who was a healthcare worker with PCR-confirmed SARS-CoV-2 infection or an uninfected control (not recorded which). Both conserved end residues are part of each CDR3. D genes are given only for firm matches. Clone size appears in some rows only: once, few, many, or a class for an expanded clone.

v_call: TRBV11-2
clone_size: .
d_call: .
j_call: TRBJ2-2
cdr3_aa: CASSLVGQGNTGELFF
cdr3_nt: TGTGCCAGCAGCTTAGTGGGGCAAGGGAACACCGGGGAGCTGTTTTTT

v_call: TRBV5-1
clone_size: .
d_call: .
j_call: TRBJ2-7
cdr3_aa: CASSLAGGSKYEQYF
cdr3_nt: TGCGCCAGCAGCTTGGCCGGGGGATCTAAGTACGAGCAGTACTTC

v_call: TRBV20-1
clone_size: many
d_call: .
j_call: TRBJ2-1
cdr3_aa: CSARPRRGEQFF
cdr3_nt: TGCAGTGCTAGACCGCGGAGGGGTGAGCAGTTCTTC

v_call: TRBV29-1
clone_size: .
d_call: TRBD1
j_call: TRBJ1-2
cdr3_aa: CSVKRQGYGYTF
cdr3_nt: TGCAGCGTTAAAAGACAGGGGTATGGCTACACCTTC

v_call: TRBV20-1
clone_size: medium-sized
d_call: .
j_call: TRBJ1-1
cdr3_aa: CSARAIPTGRTEAFF
cdr3_nt: TGCAGTGCTAGAGCAATCCCGACAGGCCGCACTGAAGCTTTCTTT

v_call: TRBV12-3/TRBV12-4
clone_size: .
d_call: TRBD1
j_call: TRBJ2-7
cdr3_aa: CASSEAGTGTYEQYF
cdr3_nt: TGTGCCAGCAGTGAAGCCGGGACAGGGACCTACGAGCAGTACTTC

v_call: TRBV5-4
clone_size: .
d_call: TRBD2
j_call: TRBJ2-7
cdr3_aa: CASRPGTSDIYEQYF
cdr3_nt: TGTGCCAGCAGACCTGGGACTAGCGATATCTACGAGCAGTACTTC

v_call: TRBV29-1
clone_size: many
d_call: .
j_call: TRBJ2-2
cdr3_aa: CSVGHLANTGELFF
cdr3_nt: TGCAGCGTTGGACATCTCGCGAACACCGGGGAGCTGTTTTTT

v_call: TRBV9
clone_size: once
d_call: .
j_call: TRBJ2-2
cdr3_aa: CASSVYTNTGELFF
cdr3_nt: TGTGCCAGCAGCGTATACACGAACACCGGGGAGCTGTTTTTT

v_call: TRBV11-2
clone_size: many
d_call: .
j_call: TRBJ1-1
cdr3_aa: CASSVRRREEGEAFF
cdr3_nt: TGTGCCAGCAGCGTGCGCCGCAGGGAGGAGGGTGAAGCTTTCTTT

v_call: TRBV18
clone_size: many
d_call: .
j_call: TRBJ2-3
cdr3_aa: CASSLRSRTDTQYF
cdr3_nt: TGTGCCAGCTCACTCAGATCCCGCACAGATACGCAGTATTTT